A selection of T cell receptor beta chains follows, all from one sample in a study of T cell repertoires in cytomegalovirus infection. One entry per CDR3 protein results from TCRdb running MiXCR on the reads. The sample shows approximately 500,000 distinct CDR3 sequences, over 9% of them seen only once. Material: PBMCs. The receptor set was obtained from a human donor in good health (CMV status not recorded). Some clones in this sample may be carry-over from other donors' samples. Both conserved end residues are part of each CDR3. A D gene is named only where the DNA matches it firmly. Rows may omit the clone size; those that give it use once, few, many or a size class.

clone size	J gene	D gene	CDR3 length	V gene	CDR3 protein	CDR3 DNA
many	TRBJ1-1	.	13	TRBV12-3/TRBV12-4	CASNPSLDTEAFF	TGTGCCAGCAACCCCTCTTTGGACACTGAAGCTTTCTTT
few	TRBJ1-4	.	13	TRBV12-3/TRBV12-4	CATNGGSQEKLFF	TGTGCCACCAACGGGGGGTCCCAGGAAAAACTGTTTTTT
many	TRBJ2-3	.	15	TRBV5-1	CASSPGAGGADTQYF	TGCGCCAGCAGCCCGGGGGCAGGAGGTGCAGATACGCAGTATTTT
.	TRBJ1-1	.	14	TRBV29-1	CSVEPGRPNTEAFF	TGCAGCGTTGAGCCGGGACGACCGAACACTGAAGCTTTCTTT
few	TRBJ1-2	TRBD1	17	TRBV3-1	CASSQVGTGGWNYGYTF	TGTGCCAGCAGCCAAGTCGGGACAGGGGGATGGAACTATGGCTACACCTTC
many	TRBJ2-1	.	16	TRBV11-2	CASSWGRTVSIDEQFF	TGTGCCAGCAGCTGGGGGAGAACAGTTTCGATCGATGAGCAGTTCTTC
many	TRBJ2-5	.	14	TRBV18	CASSPRIGGETQYF	TGTGCCAGCTCACCAAGGATCGGTGGAGAGACCCAGTACTTC
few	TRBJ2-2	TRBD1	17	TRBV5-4	CASSPAPGQGNTGELFF	TGTGCCAGCAGCCCTGCCCCCGGACAGGGGAACACCGGGGAGCTGTTTTTT
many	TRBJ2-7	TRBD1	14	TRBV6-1	CASSPRDRAREQYF	TGTGCCAGCAGTCCCAGGGACAGGGCACGCGAGCAGTACTTC
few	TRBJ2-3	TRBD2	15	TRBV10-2	CASRGLAASTDTQYF	TGCGCCAGCAGGGGACTAGCAGCTAGCACAGATACGCAGTATTTT
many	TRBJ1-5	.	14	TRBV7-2	CASSPGTVNQPQHF	TGTGCCAGCAGCCCCGGGACGGTCAATCAGCCCCAGCATTTT
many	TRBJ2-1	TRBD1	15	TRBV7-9	CASRPGQGAYNEQFF	TGTGCCAGCAGACCAGGACAGGGGGCTTACAATGAGCAGTTCTTC
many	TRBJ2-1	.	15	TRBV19	CASSIRGSSYNEQFF	TGTGCCAGTAGTATCAGAGGAAGCTCCTACAATGAGCAGTTCTTC
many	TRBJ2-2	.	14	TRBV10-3	CAIGKGGNTGELFF	TGTGCCATCGGGAAGGGAGGGAACACCGGGGAGCTGTTTTTT
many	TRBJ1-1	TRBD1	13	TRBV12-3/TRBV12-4	CASSRNRGTEAFF	TGTGCCAGCAGTAGAAACAGGGGAACTGAAGCTTTCTTT
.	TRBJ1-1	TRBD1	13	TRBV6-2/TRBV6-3	CASNQGGSTEAFF	TGTGCCAGCAATCAGGGGGGCAGCACTGAAGCTTTCTTT
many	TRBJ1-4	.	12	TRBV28	CASTRPNEKLFF	TGTGCCAGCACCCGACCGAATGAAAAACTGTTTTTT
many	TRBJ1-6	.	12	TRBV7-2	CASSYSNSPLHF	TGTGCCAGCAGCTACAGTAATTCACCCCTCCACTTT
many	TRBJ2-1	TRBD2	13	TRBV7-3	CASSSAGGTEQFF	TGTGCCAGCAGCTCGGCGGGGGGTACTGAGCAGTTCTTC
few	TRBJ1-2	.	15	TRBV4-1	CASSPGQLGGYGYTF	TGCGCCAGCAGCCCTGGACAGCTCGGAGGCTATGGCTACACCTTC
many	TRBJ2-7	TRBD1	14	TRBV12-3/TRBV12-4	CASSPGQVAYEQYF	TGTGCCAGCAGTCCCGGACAGGTAGCCTACGAGCAGTACTTC
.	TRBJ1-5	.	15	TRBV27	CASSFKGVANQPQHF	TGTGCCAGCAGTTTTAAGGGGGTGGCAAATCAGCCCCAGCATTTT
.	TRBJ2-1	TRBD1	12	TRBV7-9	CASTPTGNEQFF	TGTGCCAGCACCCCGACAGGGAATGAGCAGTTCTTC
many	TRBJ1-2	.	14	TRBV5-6	CASSHDTQGYGYTF	TGTGCCAGCAGCCATGATACGCAGGGTTATGGCTACACCTTC
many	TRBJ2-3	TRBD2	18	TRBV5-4	CASSFGLAGGGGTDTQYF	TGTGCCAGCAGCTTCGGACTAGCGGGGGGTGGCGGCACAGATACGCAGTATTTT
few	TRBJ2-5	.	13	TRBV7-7	CASSSRANGTQYF	TGTGCCAGCAGCTCGAGGGCCAACGGGACCCAGTACTTC
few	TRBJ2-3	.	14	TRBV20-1	CSAFDGASTDTQYF	TGCAGTGCTTTTGACGGGGCTAGCACAGATACGCAGTATTTT
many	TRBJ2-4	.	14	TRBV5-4	CASSLAADPNIQYF	TGTGCCAGCAGCTTGGCTGCGGATCCAAACATTCAGTACTTC
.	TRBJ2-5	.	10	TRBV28	CTSPSETQYF	TGTACCAGCCCATCCGAGACCCAGTACTTC
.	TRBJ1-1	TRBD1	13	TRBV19	CASGQGAVTEAFF	TGTGCCAGTGGCCAGGGGGCCGTCACTGAAGCTTTCTTT
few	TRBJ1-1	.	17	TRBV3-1	CASSPTEGVLMGTEAFF	TGTGCCAGCAGCCCAACCGAGGGAGTTCTGATGGGCACTGAAGCTTTCTTT
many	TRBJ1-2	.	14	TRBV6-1	CASRPPGGNYGYTF	TGTGCCAGCAGACCCCCCGGGGGCAACTATGGCTACACCTTC
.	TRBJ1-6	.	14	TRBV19	CASSVRGYDSPLHF	TGTGCCAGTAGTGTCCGGGGGTACGATTCACCCCTCCACTTT
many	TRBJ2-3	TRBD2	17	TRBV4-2	CASSQKRDSGSSDTQYF	TGTGCCAGCAGCCAAAAGAGGGATAGCGGGAGTTCAGATACGCAGTATTTT
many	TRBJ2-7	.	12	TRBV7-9	CASTEGGGEQYF	TGTGCCAGTACGGAGGGGGGAGGCGAGCAGTACTTC
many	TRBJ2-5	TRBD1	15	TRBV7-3	CASSFSTGKGETQYF	TGTGCCAGCAGCTTCTCGACAGGGAAGGGAGAGACCCAGTACTTC
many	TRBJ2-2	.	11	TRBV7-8	CASGDTGELFF	TGTGCCTCCGGGGACACCGGGGAGCTGTTTTTT
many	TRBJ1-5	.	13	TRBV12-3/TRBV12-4	CASSGLANQPQHF	TGTGCCAGCAGTGGACTTGCCAATCAGCCCCAGCATTTT
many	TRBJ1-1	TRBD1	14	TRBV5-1	CASSLEQGGTEAFF	TGCGCCAGCAGCTTGGAACAGGGGGGAACTGAAGCTTTCTTT
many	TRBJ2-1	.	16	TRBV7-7	CASSLGIDGWNNEQFF	TGTGCTAGCAGCTTGGGAATAGACGGGTGGAACAATGAGCAGTTCTTC
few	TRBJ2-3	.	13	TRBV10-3	CAIALDSTDTQYF	TGTGCCATCGCGCTAGACAGCACAGATACGCAGTATTTT
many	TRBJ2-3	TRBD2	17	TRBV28	CASSRTWASGSTDTQYF	TGTGCCAGCAGCCGGACCTGGGCTAGCGGAAGCACAGATACGCAGTATTTT
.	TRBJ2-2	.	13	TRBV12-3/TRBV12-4	CASSLQNTGELLF	TGTGCCAGCAGTCTACAGAACACCGGGGAGCTGTTATTT
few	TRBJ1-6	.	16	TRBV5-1	CASSLVYAGYASPLHF	TGCGCCAGCAGCTTGGTTTATGCAGGGTATGCTTCACCCCTCCACTTT
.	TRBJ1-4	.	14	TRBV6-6	CASSYSRVPEKLFF	TGTGCCAGCAGTTACTCGAGGGTCCCAGAAAAACTGTTTTTT
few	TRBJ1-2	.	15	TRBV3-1	CASSQDRGGIYGYTF	TGTGCCAGCAGCCAAGATCGTGGAGGCATCTATGGCTACACCTTC
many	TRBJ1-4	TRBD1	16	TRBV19	CASRAHVGTVAEKLFF	TGTGCCAGTAGAGCCCATGTCGGGACAGTGGCTGAAAAACTGTTTTTT
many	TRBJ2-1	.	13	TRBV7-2	CASSLAARGEQFF	TGTGCCAGCAGCTTAGCGGCTAGGGGTGAGCAGTTCTTC
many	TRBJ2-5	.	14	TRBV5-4	CASSLGGPQETQYF	TGTGCCAGCAGCTTGGGGGGACCCCAAGAGACCCAGTACTTC
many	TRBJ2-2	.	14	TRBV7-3	CASIRAPNTGELFF	TGTGCCAGCATCAGAGCCCCGAACACCGGGGAGCTGTTTTTT
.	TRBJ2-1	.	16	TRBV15	CATSRDRDTRKNEQFF	TGTGCCACCAGCAGAGACCGGGACACCCGAAAGAATGAGCAGTTCTTC
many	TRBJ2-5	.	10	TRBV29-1	CSPVSKDQYF	TGCAGCCCAGTCTCGAAGGACCAGTACTTC
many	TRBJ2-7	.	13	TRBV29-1	CSVVYRSSYEQYF	TGCAGCGTTGTATACAGGAGTTCCTACGAGCAGTACTTC
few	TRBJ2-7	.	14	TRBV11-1	CASSYETGYYEQYF	TGTGCCAGCAGCTATGAGACAGGCTACTACGAGCAGTACTTC
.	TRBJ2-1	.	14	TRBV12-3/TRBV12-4	CASSRQVSYNEQFF	TGTGCCAGCAGTCGACAGGTGTCCTACAATGAGCAGTTCTTC